Presented here are 13 T cell receptor beta chains from one specimen sequenced in a study of T-cell reconstitution after alpha-beta-depleted transplantation in children. Library preparation (for TCRbeta) was performed with unique molecular identifiers. MiXCR, applied by TCRdb to the PCR reads, yields one record per CDR3 protein. The profile shows under 250,000 distinct CDR3 sequences, 20% to 30% of them singletons. The sequencing used PBMCs, mostly from graft donor cells, collected 360 days after TCRalphabeta/CD19-depleted stem cell transplant. The receptors here all came from a female patient aged 2-9 years who had a stem cell transplant for congenital amegakaryocytic thrombocytopenia, so the T cells may come from the graft donor.

The DNA of the CDR3 is TGCAGCGTTACCGACAGGGTTACCTACGAGCAGTACTTC. Translated, it gives CSVTDRVTYEQYF. The chain links TRBV29-1 to TRBJ2-7; 7 bases are a match to TRBD1. CDR3 length: 13 amino acids. V was clipped by 5 bases and J by 2 bases; unmatched bases: 6. Germline CDR1 and CDR2: SQVTM and ANQGSEA.

This chain links TRBV2 with TRBJ1-2; D remains ambiguous. Germline V lookup: CDR1 SNHLY, CDR2 FYNNEI. The V end lost 6 bases, the J end lost 3 bases, and 8 bases lay between the germline ends. This CDR3 comprises 12 residues. As DNA, the CDR3 is TGTGCCAGCAGAGTCACCGACTATGGCTACACCTTC. It codes for CASRVTDYGYTF.

This clonotype has a count of ten or more. This chain joins TRBV7-6 and TRBJ2-1, with no clear D. Germline CDR1 and CDR2: SGHVS and FNYEAQ. The V end lost 2 bases, the J end lost 7 bases, and 3 bases lay between the germline ends. CDR3 length equals 11 residues. CDR3 residues: CASSLINEQFF. The CDR3 bases are TGTGCCAGCAGCTTAATAAATGAGCAGTTCTTC.

J is TRBJ2-2 and V is TRBV18, with TRBD1 identical over 10 bases. The CDR3 has 17 amino acids. The V segment lost 6 bases and the J segment 6 bases; nucleotides outside the gene matches: 13. Germline lookup yields CDR1 KGHSH and CDR2 LQKENI. The chain's CDR3 is CASSGQTPGQGSGELFF. In nucleotides, the CDR3 is TGTGCCAGCTCCGGCCAAACTCCGGGACAGGGGTCCGGGGAGCTGTTTTTT.

In this sample, this clonotype turned up a few times. The CDR3 region has the DNA TGTGCCAGCAGCCCCAGTTCCCTAAACACCGGGGAGCTGTTTTTT. It codes for CASSPSSLNTGELFF. The V call is TRBV7-2, the J call TRBJ2-2; D gene unclear. This CDR3 has 15 residues. CDR1 is SGHTA, CDR2 FQGNSA, per germline. V lost 5 bases and J 2 bases, leaving 12 bases between the germline ends. Full variable domain (missing parts from reference TRBV7-2 and TRBJ2-2): GAGVSQSPSNKVTEKGKDVELRCDPISGHTALYWYRQSLGQGLEFLIYFQGNSAPDKSGLPSDRFSAERTGGSVSTLTIQRTQQEDSAVYLCASSPSSLNTGELFFGEGSRLTVL.

The table lists this clonotype with many counts. This rearrangement joins TRBV5-1 to TRBJ2-1; the match to TRBD2 covers 7 bases. CDR1 and CDR2 (germline): SGHRS, YFSETQ. The V and J ends lost 0 bases and 6 bases, in that order; junction bases with no gene match: 0. The CDR3 has 13 amino acids. The chain's CDR3 is CASSLGTSNEQFF. The CDR3 coding sequence is TGCGCCAGCAGCTTGGGGACTAGCAATGAGCAGTTCTTC.

The rearrangement uses TRBV20-1 and TRBJ1-4; tentatively, D is TRBD1 (5 bases). CDR1 DFQATT and CDR2 SNEGSKA come from the germline V gene (reference sequence). The CDR3 is 14 residues long. The V end lost 0 bases, the J end lost 4 bases, and 9 bases lay between the germline ends. This CDR3 reads CSARDLRVNEKLFF. DNA for the CDR3: TGCAGTGCTAGAGATCTCAGGGTTAATGAAAAACTGTTTTTT.

The rearrangement links TRBV24-1 to TRBJ2-1; either TRBD1 or TRBD2 may supply D (5 bases each). Per germline, CDR1 KGHDR and CDR2 SFDVKD. V shed 1 base and J shed 5 bases, with 11 bases lying between them. This CDR3 contains 15 residues. CDR3 region: CATSDLFGADNEQFF. CDR3 DNA: TGTGCCACCAGTGATTTATTCGGGGCGGACAATGAGCAGTTCTTC.

The J gene is TRBJ2-7, the V gene TRBV20-1, with 7 bases aligning to TRBD1. V was pared by 6 bases and J by 2 bases, with 7 bases of the junction left unmatched. The germline gives CDR1 DFQATT, CDR2 SNEGSKA (reference sequence). This CDR3 region has 13 residues. CDR3 region: CSAFRGNTYEQYF. The CDR3 DNA sequence: TGCAGTGCGTTCAGGGGGAACACCTACGAGCAGTACTTC.

This clonotype was counted between two and nine times. The V and J genes are TRBV7-2 and TRBJ2-3; TRBD2 matches at 10 bases. The ends lost 3 bases at V and 1 base at J; junction bases unmatched: 1. Germline-derived CDR1 and CDR2 are SGHTA and FQGNSA. This CDR3 has 15 amino acids. The CDR3 nucleotides read TGTGCCAGCAGCTTGACTAGCGGGCGCACAGATACGCAGTATTTT. Amino acids: CASSLTSGRTDTQYF.

This chain connects TRBV19 to TRBJ1-1, with unresolved D. Trimming left V 8 bases short and J 11 bases short, with 27 bases between. The CDR3 covers 15 residues. CDR1 and CDR2 (germline): LNHDA, SQIVND (reference sequence). The CDR3 nucleotides are TGTGCCAGTTCCAGCGAGACCAGGACGGGAAAGGAGGCTTTCTTT. Translating gives CASSSETRTGKEAFF. Together with reference TRBV19 and TRBJ1-1, the CDR3 gives the full variable domain: DGGITQSPKYLFRKEGQNVTLSCEQNLNHDAMYWYRQDPGQGLRLIYYSQIVNDFQKGDIAEGYSVSREKKESFPLTVTSAQKNPTAFYLCASSSETRTGKEAFFGQGTRLTVV.

This clonotype was counted at least ten times. The V call is TRBV10-3, the J call TRBJ2-1; perhaps TRBD2 as D (5 bases). The germline CDR1 and CDR2 sequences are ENHRY and SYGVKD. Trimming stripped 6 bases from V and 8 bases from J, with 8 bases between. There are 11 residues in the CDR3. The CDR3 loop reads CAISLRDEQFF. The CDR3 DNA reads as TGTGCCATCAGCCTGAGGGATGAGCAGTTCTTC.

The V gene is TRBV6-1, the J gene TRBJ2-6; no clear D. The V and J ends lost 4 bases and 2 bases respectively, with 9 bases between them. In germline, CDR1 is MNHNS, CDR2 SASEGT. The CDR3 sequence is 15 residues long. CDR3: CASSAEFPGANVLTF. CDR3 sequence (DNA): TGTGCCAGCAGTGCAGAGTTTCCTGGGGCCAACGTCCTGACTTTC.